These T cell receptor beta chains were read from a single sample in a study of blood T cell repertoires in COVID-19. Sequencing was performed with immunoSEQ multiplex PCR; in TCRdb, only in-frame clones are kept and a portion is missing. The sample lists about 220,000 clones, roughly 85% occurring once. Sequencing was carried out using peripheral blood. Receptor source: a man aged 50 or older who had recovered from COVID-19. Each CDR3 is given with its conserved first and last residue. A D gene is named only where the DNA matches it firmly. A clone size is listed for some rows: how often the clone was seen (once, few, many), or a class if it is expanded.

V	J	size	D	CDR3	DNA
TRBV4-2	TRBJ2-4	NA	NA	CASSQDGVAKNIQYF	TGTGCCAGCAGCCAGGACGGGGTAGCCAAAAACATTCAGTACTTC
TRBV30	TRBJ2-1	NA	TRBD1	CAWSHPDRGSYNEQFF	TGTGCCTGGAGCCACCCTGACAGGGGCTCCTACAATGAGCAGTTCTTC
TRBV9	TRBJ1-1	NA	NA	CASRRGGLNTEAFF	TGTGCCAGCAGGCGGGGGGGCCTGAACACTGAAGCTTTCTTT
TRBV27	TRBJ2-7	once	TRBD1	CASSLSYRGTHYEQYF	TGTGCCAGCAGTTTATCTTACAGGGGCACCCACTACGAGCAGTACTTC
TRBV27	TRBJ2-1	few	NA	CASSLGHGSYNEQFF	TGTGCCAGCAGTTTGGGACACGGCTCCTACAATGAGCAGTTCTTC
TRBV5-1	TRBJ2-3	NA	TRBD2	CASSRLAGGPDTQYF	TGCGCCAGCAGCAGACTAGCGGGAGGGCCAGATACGCAGTATTTT
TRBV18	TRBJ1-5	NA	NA	CASSPRDTYNQPQHF	TGTGCCAGCTCACCACGGGACACCTACAATCAGCCCCAGCATTTT
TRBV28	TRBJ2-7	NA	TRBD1	CASSTIPGQGNF	TGTGCCAGCAGTACAATCCCGGGACAGGGTAACTTC
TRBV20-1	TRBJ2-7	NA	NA	CSAALTYEQYF	TGCAGTGCAGCCTTAACCTACGAGCAGTACTTC
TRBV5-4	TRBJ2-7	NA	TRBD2	CASSLGTSGFYEQYF	TGTGCCAGCAGCTTGGGGACTAGCGGTTTCTACGAGCAGTACTTC
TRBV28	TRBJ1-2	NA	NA	CASRGGWGGAVGYTF	TGTGCCAGCAGAGGCGGTTGGGGGGGCGCTGTGGGCTACACCTTC
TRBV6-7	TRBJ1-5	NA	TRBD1	CASSYSRQGVLNQPQHF	TGTGCCAGCAGTTACTCACGACAGGGGGTACTCAATCAGCCCCAGCATTTT
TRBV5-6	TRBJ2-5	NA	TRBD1	CASSLPQGARETQYF	TGTGCCAGCAGCTTACCACAGGGGGCGCGGGAGACCCAGTACTTC
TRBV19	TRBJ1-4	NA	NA	CASSIDTHLQVLNEKLFF	TGTGCCAGTAGTATAGATACCCATCTACAGGTTCTAAATGAAAAACTGTTTTTT
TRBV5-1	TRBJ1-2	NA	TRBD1	CASTLTGRDGYTF	TGCGCCAGCACCTTGACAGGGCGGGATGGCTACACCTTC
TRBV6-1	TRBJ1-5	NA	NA	CASSESGWEGQPQHF	TGTGCCAGCAGTGAGTCGGGGTGGGAGGGTCAGCCCCAGCATTTT
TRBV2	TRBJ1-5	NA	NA	CASSEGRGNQPQHF	TGTGCCAGCAGTGAGGGGAGGGGGAATCAGCCCCAGCATTTT
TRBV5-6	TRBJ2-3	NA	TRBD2	CASSRGTSVDTQYF	TGTGCCAGCAGCCGGGGGACTAGTGTTGATACGCAGTATTTT
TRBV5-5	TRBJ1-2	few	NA	CASSPIQGPRYGYTF	TGTGCCAGCAGCCCTATTCAGGGGCCGCGCTATGGCTACACCTTC
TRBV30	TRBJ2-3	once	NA	CAWSVPGAGTDTQYF	TGTGCCTGGAGTGTACCTGGGGCAGGCACAGATACGCAGTATTTT
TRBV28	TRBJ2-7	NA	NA	CASSSSGTRDYEQYF	TGTGCCAGCAGTTCTTCCGGGACAAGGGATTACGAGCAGTACTTC
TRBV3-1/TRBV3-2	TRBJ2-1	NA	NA	CASSQDQANSYNEQFF	TGTGCCAGCAGCCAAGACCAGGCGAACTCATACAATGAGCAGTTCTTC
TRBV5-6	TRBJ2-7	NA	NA	CASSRWGGISYEQYF	TGTGCCAGCAGCCGATGGGGGGGCATCTCCTACGAGCAGTACTTC
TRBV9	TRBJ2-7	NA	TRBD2	CASSFSYSGSDEQYF	TGTGCCAGCAGCTTCTCCTATAGCGGGAGCGACGAGCAGTACTTC
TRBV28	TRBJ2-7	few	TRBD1	CASSYPPGTGFGEQYF	TGTGCCAGCAGTTATCCGCCCGGGACAGGGTTTGGCGAGCAGTACTTC
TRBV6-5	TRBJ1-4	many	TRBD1	CASRTGGSNEKLFF	TGTGCCAGCAGAACAGGGGGCAGTAATGAAAAACTGTTTTTT
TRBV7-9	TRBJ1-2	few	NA	CASSQWTVTEYTF	TGTGCCAGCAGCCAGTGGACAGTGACCGAATACACCTTC
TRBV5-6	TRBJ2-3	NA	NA	CASSAPTTGTWADTQYF	TGTGCCAGCAGCGCACCGACTACCGGGACTTGGGCAGATACGCAGTATTTT
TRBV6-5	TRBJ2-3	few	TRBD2	CASRTSGRDTQYF	TGTGCCAGTCGGACTAGCGGGAGGGATACGCAGTATTTT